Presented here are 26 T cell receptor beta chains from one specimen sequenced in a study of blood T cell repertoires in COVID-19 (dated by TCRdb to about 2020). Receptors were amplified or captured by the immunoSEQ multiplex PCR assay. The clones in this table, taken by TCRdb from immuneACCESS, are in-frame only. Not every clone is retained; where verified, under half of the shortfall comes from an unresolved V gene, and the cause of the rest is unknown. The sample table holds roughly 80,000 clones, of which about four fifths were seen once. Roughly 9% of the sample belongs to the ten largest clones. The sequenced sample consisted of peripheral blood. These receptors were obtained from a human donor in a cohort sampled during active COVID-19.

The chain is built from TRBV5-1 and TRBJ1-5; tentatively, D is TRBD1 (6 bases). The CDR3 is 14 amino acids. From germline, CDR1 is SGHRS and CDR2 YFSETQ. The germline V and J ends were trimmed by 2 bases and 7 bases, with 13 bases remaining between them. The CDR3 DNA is TGCGCCAGCAGCTTTACAGGGTCGGACCAGCCCCAGCATTTT. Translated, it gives CASSFTGSDQPQHF. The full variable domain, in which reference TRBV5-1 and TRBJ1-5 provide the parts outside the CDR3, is KAGVTQTPRYLIKTRGQQVTLSCSPISGHRSVSWYQQTPGQGLQFLFEYFSETQRNKGNFPGRFSGRQFSNSRSEMNVSTLELGDSALYLCASSFTGSDQPQHFGDGTRLSIL.

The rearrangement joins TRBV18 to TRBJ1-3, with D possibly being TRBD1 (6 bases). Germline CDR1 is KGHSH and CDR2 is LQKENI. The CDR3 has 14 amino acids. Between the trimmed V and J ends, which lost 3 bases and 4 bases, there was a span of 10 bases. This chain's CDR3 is CASSPSGEGNTIYF. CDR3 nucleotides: TGTGCCAGCTCACCCTCAGGGGAAGGAAACACCATATATTTT. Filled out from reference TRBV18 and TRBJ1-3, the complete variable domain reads NAGVMQNPRHLVRRRGQEARLRCSPMKGHSHVYWYRQLPEEGLKFMVYLQKENIIDESGMPKERFSAEFPKEGPSILRIQQVVRGDSAAYFCASSPSGEGNTIYFGEGSWLTVV.

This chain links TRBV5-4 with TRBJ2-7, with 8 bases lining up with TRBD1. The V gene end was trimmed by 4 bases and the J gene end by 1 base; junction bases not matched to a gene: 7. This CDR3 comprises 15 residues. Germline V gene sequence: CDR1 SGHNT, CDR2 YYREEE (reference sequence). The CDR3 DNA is TGTGCCAGCAGCCCTGGGGGACAGGATTCCTACGAGCAGTACTTC. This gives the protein CASSPGGQDSYEQYF.

CDR3 loop: CASSKQGGNEKLFF. As DNA, the CDR3 is TGTGCCAGCAGCAAACAGGGGGGGAATGAAAAACTGTTTTTT. The V gene is TRBV5-4, the J gene TRBJ1-4; 8 positions agree with TRBD1. CDR3 length: 14 amino acids. From germline, CDR1 is SGHNT and CDR2 YYREEE (reference sequence). The ends lost 4 bases at V and 5 bases at J; junction bases unmatched: 4.

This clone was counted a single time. The CDR3 protein is CASSQDGRSNTEAFF. The CDR3 DNA is TGTGCCAGCAGCCAAGATGGCCGATCGAACACTGAAGCTTTCTTT. The chain uses TRBV3-1 (or the pseudogene TRBV3-2) and TRBJ1-1; no clear D gene. The CDR3 extends over 15 amino acids. Germline V gene data show CDR1 as LGHDT and CDR2 as YNNKEL (reference sequence). V was pared by 0 bases and J by 1 base, with 9 bases between.

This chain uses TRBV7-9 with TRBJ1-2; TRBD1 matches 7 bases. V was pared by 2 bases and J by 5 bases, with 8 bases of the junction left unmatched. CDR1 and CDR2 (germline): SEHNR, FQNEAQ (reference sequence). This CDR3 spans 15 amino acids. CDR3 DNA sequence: TGTGCCAGCAGCTTAAATACAGGGGACGATTATGGCTACACCTTC. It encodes CASSLNTGDDYGYTF.

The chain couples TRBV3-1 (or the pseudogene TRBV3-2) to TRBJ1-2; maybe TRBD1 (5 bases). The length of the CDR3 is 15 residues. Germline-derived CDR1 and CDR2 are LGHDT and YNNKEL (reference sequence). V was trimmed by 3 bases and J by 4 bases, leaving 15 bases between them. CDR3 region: CASSQDQGISYGYTF. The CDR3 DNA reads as TGTGCCAGCAGCCAGGACCAGGGTATTAGCTATGGCTACACCTTC.

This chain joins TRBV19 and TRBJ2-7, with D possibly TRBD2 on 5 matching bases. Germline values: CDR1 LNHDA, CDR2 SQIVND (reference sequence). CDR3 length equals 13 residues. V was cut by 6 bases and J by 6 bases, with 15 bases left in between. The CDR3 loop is CASSPWASSEQYF. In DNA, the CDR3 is TGTGCCAGTAGCCCGTGGGCTAGCAGCGAGCAGTACTTC.

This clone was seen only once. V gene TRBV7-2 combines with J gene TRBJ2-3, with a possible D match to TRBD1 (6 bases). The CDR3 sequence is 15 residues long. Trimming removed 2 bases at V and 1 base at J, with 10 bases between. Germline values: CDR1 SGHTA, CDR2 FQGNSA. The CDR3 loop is CASSLWTAGTDTQYF. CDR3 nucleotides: TGTGCCAGCAGCTTATGGACAGCTGGCACAGATACGCAGTATTTT.

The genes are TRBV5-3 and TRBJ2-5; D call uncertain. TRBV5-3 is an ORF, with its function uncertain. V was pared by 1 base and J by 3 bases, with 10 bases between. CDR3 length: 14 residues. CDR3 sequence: CARSLLWPKETQYF. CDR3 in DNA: TGTGCCAGAAGCTTGCTTTGGCCAAAAGAGACCCAGTACTTC.

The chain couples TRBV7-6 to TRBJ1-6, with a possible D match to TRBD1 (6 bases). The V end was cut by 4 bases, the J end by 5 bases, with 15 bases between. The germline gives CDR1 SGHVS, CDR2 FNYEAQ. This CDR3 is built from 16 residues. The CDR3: CASSSGVGRHNSPLHF. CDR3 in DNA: TGTGCCAGCAGCTCAGGGGTCGGACGGCATAATTCACCCCTCCACTTT.

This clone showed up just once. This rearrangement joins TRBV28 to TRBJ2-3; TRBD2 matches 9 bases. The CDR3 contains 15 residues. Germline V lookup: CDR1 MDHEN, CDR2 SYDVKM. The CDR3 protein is CAGSGGRASADTQYF. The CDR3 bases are TGTGCGGGGAGCGGCGGGAGGGCCTCGGCAGATACGCAGTATTTT.

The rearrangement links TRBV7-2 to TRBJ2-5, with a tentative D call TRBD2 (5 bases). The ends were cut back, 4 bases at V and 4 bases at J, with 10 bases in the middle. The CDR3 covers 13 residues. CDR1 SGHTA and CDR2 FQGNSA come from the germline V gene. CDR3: CASSSLRGETQYF. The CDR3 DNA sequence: TGTGCCAGCAGCTCCCTCCGGGGAGAGACCCAGTACTTC.

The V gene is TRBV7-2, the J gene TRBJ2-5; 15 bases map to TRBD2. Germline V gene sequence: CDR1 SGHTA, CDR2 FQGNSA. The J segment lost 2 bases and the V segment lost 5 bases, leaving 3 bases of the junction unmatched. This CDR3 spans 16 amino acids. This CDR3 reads CASSRGLAGGQETQYF. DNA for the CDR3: TGTGCCAGCAGCCGGGGACTAGCGGGGGGACAAGAGACCCAGTACTTC.

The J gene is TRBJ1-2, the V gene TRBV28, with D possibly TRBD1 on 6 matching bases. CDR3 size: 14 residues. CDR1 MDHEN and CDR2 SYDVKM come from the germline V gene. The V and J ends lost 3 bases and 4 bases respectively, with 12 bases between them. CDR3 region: CASSFTRTAYGYTF. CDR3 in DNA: TGTGCCAGCAGTTTTACTCGGACAGCCTATGGCTACACCTTC.

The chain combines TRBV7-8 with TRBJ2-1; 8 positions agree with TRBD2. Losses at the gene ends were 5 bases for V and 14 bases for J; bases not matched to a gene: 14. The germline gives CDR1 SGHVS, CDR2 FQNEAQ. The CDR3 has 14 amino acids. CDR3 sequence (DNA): TGTGCCAGCAGCCCCTCGGGAGGGGAAACCGCGGAGTTCTTC. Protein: CASSPSGGETAEFF.

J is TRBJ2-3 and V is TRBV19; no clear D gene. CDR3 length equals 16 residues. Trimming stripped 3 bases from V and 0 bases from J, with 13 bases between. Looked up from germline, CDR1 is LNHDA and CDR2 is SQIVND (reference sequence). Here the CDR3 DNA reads TGTGCCAGTAGTATTAGGCAGGCCACTAGCACAGATACGCAGTATTTT. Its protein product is CASSIRQATSTDTQYF.

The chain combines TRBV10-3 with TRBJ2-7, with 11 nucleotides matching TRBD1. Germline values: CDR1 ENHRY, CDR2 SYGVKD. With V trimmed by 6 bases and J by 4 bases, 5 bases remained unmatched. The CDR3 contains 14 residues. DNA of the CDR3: TGTGCCATCAGCGGGGGGGACAGGGGGTACGAGCAGTACTTC. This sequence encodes CAISGGDRGYEQYF.

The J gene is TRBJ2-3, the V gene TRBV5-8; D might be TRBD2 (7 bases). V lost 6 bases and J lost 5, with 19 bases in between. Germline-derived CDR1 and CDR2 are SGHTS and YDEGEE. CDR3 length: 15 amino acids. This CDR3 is CASTLLGGAGDTQYF. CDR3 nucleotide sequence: TGTGCCAGCACCCTACTGGGGGGGGCTGGAGATACGCAGTATTTT.

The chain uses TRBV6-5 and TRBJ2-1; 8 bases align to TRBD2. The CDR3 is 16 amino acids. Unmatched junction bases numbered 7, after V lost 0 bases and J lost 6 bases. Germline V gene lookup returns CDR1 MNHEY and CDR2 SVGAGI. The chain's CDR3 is CASSYSTGGLINEQFF. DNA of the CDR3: TGTGCCAGCAGTTACTCGACGGGAGGGCTAATCAATGAGCAGTTCTTC.

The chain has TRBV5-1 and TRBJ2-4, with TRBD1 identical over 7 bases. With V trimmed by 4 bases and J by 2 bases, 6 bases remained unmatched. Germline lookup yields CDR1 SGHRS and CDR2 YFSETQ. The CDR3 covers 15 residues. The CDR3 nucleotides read TGCGCCAGCAGCGTGCAGACAGGGACCAAAAACATTCAGTACTTC. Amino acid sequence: CASSVQTGTKNIQYF.

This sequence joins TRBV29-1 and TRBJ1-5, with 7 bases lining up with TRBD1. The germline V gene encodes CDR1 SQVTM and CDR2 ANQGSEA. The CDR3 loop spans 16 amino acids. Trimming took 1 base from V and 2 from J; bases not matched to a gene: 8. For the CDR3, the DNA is TGCAGCGTTGAAGCGGGCAGGGGGGTAGGCAATCAGCCCCAGCATTTT. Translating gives CSVEAGRGVGNQPQHF.

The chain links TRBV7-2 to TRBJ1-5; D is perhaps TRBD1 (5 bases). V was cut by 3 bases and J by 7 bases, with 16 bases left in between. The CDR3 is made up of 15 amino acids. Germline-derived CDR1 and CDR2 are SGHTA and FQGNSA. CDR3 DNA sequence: TGTGCCAGCAGCTTGGTCGGCGGGGGAGGGCAGCCCCAGCATTTT. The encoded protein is CASSLVGGGGQPQHF.

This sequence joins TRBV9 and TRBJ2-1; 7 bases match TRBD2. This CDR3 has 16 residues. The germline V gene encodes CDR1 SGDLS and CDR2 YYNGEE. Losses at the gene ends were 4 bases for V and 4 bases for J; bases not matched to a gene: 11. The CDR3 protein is CASSLEAGSTYNEQFF. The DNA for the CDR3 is TGTGCCAGCAGCCTAGAAGCGGGATCCACTTACAATGAGCAGTTCTTC.

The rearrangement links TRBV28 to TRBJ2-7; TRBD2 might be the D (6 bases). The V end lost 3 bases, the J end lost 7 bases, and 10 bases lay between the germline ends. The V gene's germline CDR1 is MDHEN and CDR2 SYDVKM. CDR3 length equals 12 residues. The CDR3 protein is CASSLAAGEQYF. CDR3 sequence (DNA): TGTGCCAGCAGTTTGGCTGCGGGAGAGCAGTACTTC.

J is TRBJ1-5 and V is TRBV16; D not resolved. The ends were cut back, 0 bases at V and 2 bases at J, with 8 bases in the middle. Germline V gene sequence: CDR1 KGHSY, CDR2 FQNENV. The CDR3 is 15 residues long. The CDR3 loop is CASSQSVAGNQPQHF. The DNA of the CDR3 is TGTGCCAGCAGCCAATCGGTGGCAGGCAATCAGCCCCAGCATTTT.